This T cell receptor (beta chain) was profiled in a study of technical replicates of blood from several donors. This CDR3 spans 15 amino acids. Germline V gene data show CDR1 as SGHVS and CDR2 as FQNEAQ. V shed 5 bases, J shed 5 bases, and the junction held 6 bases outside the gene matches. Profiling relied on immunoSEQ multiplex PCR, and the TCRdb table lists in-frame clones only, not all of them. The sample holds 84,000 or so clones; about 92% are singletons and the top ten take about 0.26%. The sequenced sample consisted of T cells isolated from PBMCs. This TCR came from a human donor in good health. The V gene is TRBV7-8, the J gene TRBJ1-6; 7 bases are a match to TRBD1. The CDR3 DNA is TGTGCCAGCAGCCCCGGGGACAGAAATAATTCACCCCTCCACTTT. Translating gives CASSPGDRNNSPLHF.